This TCR beta chain emerged from a study of blood T cell repertoires in COVID-19. This study enrolled people aged about 18 to 100 from around 26 US geographic areas. Which cohort a participant joined came from the clinical history participants gave. Two consecutive negative NP/OP PCR tests, clearance, or resolved symptoms defined Cohort 3 recovery. TCRdb's copy holds only in-frame clones and misses some; the assay was immunoSEQ multiplex PCR. Counted here are about 330,000 clones, roughly 87% occurring once; the ten biggest clones make up more than 0.8%. The ends lost 1 base at V and 4 bases at J; junction bases unmatched: 3. Per germline, CDR1 LNHNV and CDR2 YYDKDF (reference sequence). The CDR3 is made up of 14 amino acids.

Sequenced material: PBMCs or T cells enriched from blood (not recorded which). The chain is built from TRBV15 and TRBJ2-5; 7 nucleotides align to TRBD1. The TCR was taken from a woman in her twenties or thirties who had recovered from COVID-19. CDR3 protein: CATSRGGQRETQYF. For the CDR3, the DNA is TGTGCCACCAGCAGAGGGGGACAGCGAGAGACCCAGTACTTC.